This TCR beta chain was sequenced during a study of CD8 T cells in Susac syndrome. TEMRA cells were FACS-enriched, with CD8+ and CD4+ T cells isolated negatively. The RNA input was about 0.5 to 1 ug, and it was reverse transcribed with random hexamers. TCRdb ran MiXCR on the immunoSEQ multiplex PCR reads and lists one entry per CDR3 protein. This sample has approximately 230,000 distinct CDR3 sequences, with 80% to 95% found just once. The table lists this clonotype with a count of one. The CDR3 totals 15 residues. V was clipped by 6 bases and J by 5 bases, with 15 bases between them. From germline, CDR1 is KGHDR and CDR2 SFDVKD.

The V gene is TRBV24-1, the J gene TRBJ2-2; D is undetermined. The receptor comes from a human donor with multiple sclerosis. The sample taken for sequencing was CD4+ T cells from PBMCs. CDR3 region: CATSKGQALTGELFF. The CDR3 bases are TGTGCCACCAGTAAGGGTCAGGCTTTAACCGGGGAGCTGTTTTTT.